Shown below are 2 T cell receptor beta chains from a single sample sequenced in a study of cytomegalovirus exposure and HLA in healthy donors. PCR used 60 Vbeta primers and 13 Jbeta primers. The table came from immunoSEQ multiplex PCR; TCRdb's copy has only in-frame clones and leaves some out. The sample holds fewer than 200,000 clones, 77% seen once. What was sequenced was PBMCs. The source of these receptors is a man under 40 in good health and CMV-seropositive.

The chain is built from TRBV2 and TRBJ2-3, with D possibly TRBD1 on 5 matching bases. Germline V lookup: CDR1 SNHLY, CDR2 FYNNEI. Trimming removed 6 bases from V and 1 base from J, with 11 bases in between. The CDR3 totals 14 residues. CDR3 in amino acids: CASRRTFRTDTQYF. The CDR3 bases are TGTGCCAGCAGGAGGACATTTCGCACAGATACGCAGTATTTT.

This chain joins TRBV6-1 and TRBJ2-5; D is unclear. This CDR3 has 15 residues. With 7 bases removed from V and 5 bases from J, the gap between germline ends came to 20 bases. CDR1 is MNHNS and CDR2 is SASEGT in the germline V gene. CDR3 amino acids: CASIPSVPLLETQYF. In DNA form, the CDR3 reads TGTGCCAGCATTCCGTCCGTTCCCCTGTTGGAGACCCAGTACTTC.